This T cell receptor (beta chain) was observed in a study of T-cell reconstitution after alpha-beta-depleted transplantation in children. The germline V gene has CDR1 SGHRS and CDR2 YFSETQ. The V and J ends lost 0 bases and 0 bases, in that order; junction bases with no gene match: 5. CDR3 length: 16 amino acids. Notes on the study in general: There were some patients whose high TCRbeta diversity at day 60 came from surviving recipient T cells and thymic progenitors. The study reportedly traced alpha-beta T cells about two months after transplant to several hundred expanded graft clones. It was newly produced T cells that mostly accounted for T-cell counts and diversity one year after transplant.

The sample holds many counts of this clonotype. The antigen remains undetermined. Construction of the TCRbeta library involved unique molecular identifiers. TCRdb fed the PCR reads into MiXCR, producing one record per CDR3 protein. The table includes around 490,000 distinct CDR3 sequences, roughly an eighth detected once. Sequences were derived from PBMCs, mostly from graft donor cells, sampled 180 days after TCRalphabeta/CD19-depleted stem cell transplant. The V gene is TRBV5-1, the J gene TRBJ1-1; TRBD1 aligns across 7 bases. The source of this sequence is a female patient aged 2-9 years who had a stem cell transplant for aplastic anemia, so the T cells may come from the graft donor. CDR3 sequence (DNA): TGCGCCAGCAGCTTGGACAGGGGACCGATGAACACTGAAGCTTTCTTT. Amino acid sequence: CASSLDRGPMNTEAFF.